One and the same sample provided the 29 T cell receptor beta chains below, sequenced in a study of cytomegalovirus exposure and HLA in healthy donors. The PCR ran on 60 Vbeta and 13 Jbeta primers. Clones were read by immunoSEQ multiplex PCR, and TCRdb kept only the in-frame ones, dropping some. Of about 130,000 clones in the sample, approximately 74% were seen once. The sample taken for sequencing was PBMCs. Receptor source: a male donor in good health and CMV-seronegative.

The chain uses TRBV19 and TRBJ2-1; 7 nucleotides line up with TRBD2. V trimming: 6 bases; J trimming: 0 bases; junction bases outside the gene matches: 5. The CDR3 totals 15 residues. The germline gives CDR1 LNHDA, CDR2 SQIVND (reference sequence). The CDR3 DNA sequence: TGTGCCAGTAGACCTCTAGCGGTCTCCTACAATGAGCAGTTCTTC. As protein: CASRPLAVSYNEQFF.

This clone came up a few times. CDR3 loop: CASSQGLAVSTDTQYF. Here the CDR3 DNA reads TGTGCCAGCAGCCAGGGACTAGCAGTCAGCACAGATACGCAGTATTTT. This chain uses TRBV7-9 with TRBJ2-3; 9 nucleotides align to TRBD2. J was trimmed by 0 bases and V by 5 bases; bases with no gene match: 6. This CDR3 is built from 16 residues. Germline loops: CDR1 SEHNR, CDR2 FQNEAQ (reference sequence).

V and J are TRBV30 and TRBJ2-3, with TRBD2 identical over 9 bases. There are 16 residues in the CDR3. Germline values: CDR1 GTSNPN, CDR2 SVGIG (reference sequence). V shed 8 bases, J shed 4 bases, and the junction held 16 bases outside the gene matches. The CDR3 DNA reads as TGTGCCAGCAGCCCGGAGAGGGCGGGAGGGCCAGATACGCAGTATTTT. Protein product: CASSPERAGGPDTQYF.

The CDR3 here is CASSSSGVTDTQYF. The CDR3 nucleotides are TGTGCCAGCAGCTCGAGCGGGGTCACAGATACGCAGTATTTT. This rearrangement joins TRBV7-9 to TRBJ2-3; 7 bases agree with TRBD2. J was trimmed by 2 bases and V by 4 bases; bases with no gene match: 3. CDR1 SEHNR and CDR2 FQNEAQ come from the germline V gene (reference sequence). The CDR3 has 14 residues.

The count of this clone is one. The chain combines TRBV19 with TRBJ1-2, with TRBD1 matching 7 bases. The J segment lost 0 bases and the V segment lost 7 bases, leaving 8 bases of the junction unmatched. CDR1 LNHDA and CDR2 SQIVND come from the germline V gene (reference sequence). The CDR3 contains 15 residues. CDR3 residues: CASTQTGKANYGYTF. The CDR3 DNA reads TGTGCCAGTACCCAGACAGGGAAAGCTAACTATGGCTACACCTTC.

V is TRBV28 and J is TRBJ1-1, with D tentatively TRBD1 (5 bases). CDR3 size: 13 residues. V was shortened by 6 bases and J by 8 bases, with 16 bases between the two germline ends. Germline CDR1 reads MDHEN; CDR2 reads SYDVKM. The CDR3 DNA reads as TGTGCCAGCAGACTCAGACAGCCCCCCGAAGCTTTCTTT. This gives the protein CASRLRQPPEAFF.

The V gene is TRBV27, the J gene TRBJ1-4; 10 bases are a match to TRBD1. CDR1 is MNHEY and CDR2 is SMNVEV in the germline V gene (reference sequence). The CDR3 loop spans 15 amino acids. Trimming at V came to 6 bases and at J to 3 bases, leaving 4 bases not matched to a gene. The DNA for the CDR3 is TGTGCCAGCAGGAGGACAGGGGGAGCTAATGAAAAACTGTTTTTT. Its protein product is CASRRTGGANEKLFF. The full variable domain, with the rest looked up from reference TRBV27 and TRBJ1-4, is EAQVTQNPRYLITVTGKKLTVTCSQNMNHEYMSWYRQDPGLGLRQIYYSMNVEVTDKGDVPEGYKVSRKEKRNFPLILESPSPNQTSLYFCASRRTGGANEKLFFGSGTQLSVL.

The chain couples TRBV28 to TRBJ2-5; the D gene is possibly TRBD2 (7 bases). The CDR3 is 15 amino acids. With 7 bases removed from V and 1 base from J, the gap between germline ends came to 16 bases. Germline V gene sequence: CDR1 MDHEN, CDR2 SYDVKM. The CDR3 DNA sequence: TGTGCCAGCAATCCTAGCGGAGGGGGCCAAGAGACCCAGTACTTC. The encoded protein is CASNPSGGGQETQYF.

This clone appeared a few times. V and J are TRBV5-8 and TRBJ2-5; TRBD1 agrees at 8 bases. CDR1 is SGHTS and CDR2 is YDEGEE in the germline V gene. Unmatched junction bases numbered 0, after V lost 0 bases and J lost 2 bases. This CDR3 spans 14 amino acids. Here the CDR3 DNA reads TGTGCCAGCAGCTTGGGACAGGGGCAAGAGACCCAGTACTTC. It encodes CASSLGQGQETQYF.

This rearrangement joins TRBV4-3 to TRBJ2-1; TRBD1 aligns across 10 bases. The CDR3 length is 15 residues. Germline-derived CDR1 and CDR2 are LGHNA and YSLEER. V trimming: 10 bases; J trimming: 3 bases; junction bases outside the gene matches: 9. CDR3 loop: CATSDRDRGYNEQFF. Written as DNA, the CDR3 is TGCGCCACTTCGGACCGGGACAGGGGCTACAATGAGCAGTTCTTC.

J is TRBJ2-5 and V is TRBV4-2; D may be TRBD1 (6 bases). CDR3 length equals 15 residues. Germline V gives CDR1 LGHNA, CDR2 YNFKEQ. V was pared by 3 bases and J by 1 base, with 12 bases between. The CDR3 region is CASSQAGQPQETQYF. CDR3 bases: TGTGCCAGCAGCCAGGCAGGACAGCCCCAAGAGACCCAGTACTTC.

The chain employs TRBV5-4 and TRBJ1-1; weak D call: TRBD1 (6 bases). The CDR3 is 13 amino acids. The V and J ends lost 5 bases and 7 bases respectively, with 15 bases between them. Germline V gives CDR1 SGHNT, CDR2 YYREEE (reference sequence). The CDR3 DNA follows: TGTGCCAGCAGTCCATTAGGGGGGGATGAAGCTTTCTTT. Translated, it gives CASSPLGGDEAFF.

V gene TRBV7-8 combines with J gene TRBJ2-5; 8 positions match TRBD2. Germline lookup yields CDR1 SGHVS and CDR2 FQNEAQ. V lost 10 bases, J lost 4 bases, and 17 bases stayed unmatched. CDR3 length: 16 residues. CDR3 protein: CATGRASGSQGETQYF. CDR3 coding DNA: TGTGCCACAGGAAGGGCTAGCGGGTCCCAAGGAGAGACCCAGTACTTC.

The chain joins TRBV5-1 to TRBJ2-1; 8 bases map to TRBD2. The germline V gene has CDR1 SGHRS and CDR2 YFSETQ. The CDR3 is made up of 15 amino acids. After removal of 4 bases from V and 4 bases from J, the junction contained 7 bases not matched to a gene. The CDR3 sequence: CASSLTRGGYNEQFF. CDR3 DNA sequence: TGCGCCAGCAGCCTCACCCGGGGGGGGTACAATGAGCAGTTCTTC.

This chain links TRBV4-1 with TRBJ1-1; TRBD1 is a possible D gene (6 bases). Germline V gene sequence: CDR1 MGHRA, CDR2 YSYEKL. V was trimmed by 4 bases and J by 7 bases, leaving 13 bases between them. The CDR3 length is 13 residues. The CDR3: CASSPGHRDEAFF. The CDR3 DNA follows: TGCGCCAGCAGCCCGGGACACAGGGATGAAGCTTTCTTT.

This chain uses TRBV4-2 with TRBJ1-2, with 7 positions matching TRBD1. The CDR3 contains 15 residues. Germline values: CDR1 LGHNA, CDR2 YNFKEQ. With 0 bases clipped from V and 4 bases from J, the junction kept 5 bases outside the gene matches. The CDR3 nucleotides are TGTGCCAGCAGCCAAGAATCTGGGACAGTCTATGGCTACACCTTC. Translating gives CASSQESGTVYGYTF.

CDR3 nucleotides: TGTGCCTGGACGGGACAGCCTAATCAGCCCCAGCATTTT. This codes for CAWTGQPNQPQHF. The chain couples TRBV30 to TRBJ1-5, with 7 positions matching TRBD1. Germline CDR1 GTSNPN, CDR2 SVGIG (reference sequence). V lost 4 bases, J lost 4 bases, and 4 bases stayed unmatched. This CDR3 has 13 residues. Based on the CDR3 plus reference TRBV30 and TRBJ1-5, the full variable domain is SQTIHQWPATLVQPVGSPLSLECTVEGTSNPNLYWYRQAAGRGLQLLFYSVGIGQISSEVPQNLSASRPQDRQFILSSKKLLLSDSGFYLCAWTGQPNQPQHFGDGTRLSIL.

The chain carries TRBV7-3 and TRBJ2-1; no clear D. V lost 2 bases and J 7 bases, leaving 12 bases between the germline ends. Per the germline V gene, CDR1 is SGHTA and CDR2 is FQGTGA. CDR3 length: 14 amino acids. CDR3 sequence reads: CASSLSNGWNEQFF. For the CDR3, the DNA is TGTGCCAGCAGCTTATCGAACGGGTGGAATGAGCAGTTCTTC.

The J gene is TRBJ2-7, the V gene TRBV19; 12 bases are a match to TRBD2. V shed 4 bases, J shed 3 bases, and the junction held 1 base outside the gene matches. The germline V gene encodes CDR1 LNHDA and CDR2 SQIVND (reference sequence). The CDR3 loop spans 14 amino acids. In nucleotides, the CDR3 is TGTGCCAGTAGTAGGACTAGCGGGGACTACGAGCAGTACTTC. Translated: CASSRTSGDYEQYF.

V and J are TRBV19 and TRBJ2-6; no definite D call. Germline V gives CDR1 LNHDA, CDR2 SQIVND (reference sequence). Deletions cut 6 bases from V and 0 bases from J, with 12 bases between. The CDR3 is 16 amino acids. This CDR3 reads CASSPTRSSGANVLTF. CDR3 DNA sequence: TGTGCCAGTAGCCCCACGCGGAGCTCTGGGGCCAACGTCCTGACTTTC. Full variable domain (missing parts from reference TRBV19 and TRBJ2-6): DGGITQSPKYLFRKEGQNVTLSCEQNLNHDAMYWYRQDPGQGLRLIYYSQIVNDFQKGDIAEGYSVSREKKESFPLTVTSAQKNPTAFYLCASSPTRSSGANVLTFGAGSRLTVL.

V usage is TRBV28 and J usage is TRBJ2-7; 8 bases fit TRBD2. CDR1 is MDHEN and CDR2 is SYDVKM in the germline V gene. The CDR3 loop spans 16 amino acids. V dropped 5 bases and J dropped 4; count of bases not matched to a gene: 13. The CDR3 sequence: CASSRGGTSAKYEQYF. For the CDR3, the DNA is TGTGCCAGCAGTCGGGGAGGGACTAGTGCAAAATACGAGCAGTACTTC.

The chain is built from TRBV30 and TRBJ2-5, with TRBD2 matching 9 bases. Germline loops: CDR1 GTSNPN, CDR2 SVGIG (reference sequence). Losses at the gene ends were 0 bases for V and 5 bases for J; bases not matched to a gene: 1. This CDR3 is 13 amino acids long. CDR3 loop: CAWSVLAGETQYF. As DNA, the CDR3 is TGTGCCTGGAGTGTACTAGCGGGCGAGACCCAGTACTTC. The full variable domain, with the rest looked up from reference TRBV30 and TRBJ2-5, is SQTIHQWPATLVQPVGSPLSLECTVEGTSNPNLYWYRQAAGRGLQLLFYSVGIGQISSEVPQNLSASRPQDRQFILSSKKLLLSDSGFYLCAWSVLAGETQYFGPGTRLLVL.

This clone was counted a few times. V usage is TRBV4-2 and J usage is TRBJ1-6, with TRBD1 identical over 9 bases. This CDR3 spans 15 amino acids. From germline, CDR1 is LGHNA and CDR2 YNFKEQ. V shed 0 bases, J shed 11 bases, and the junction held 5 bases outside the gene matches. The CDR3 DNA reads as TGTGCCAGCAGCCAAGATTGGACAGGGGAGCCACCCCTCCACTTT. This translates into CASSQDWTGEPPLHF.

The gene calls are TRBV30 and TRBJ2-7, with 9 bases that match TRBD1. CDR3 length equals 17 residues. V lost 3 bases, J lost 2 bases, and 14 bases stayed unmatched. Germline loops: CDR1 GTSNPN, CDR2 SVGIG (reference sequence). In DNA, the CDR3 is TGTGCCTGGAGCCGGGACAGGGCTGTAAATATCGCCTACGAGCAGTACTTC. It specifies CAWSRDRAVNIAYEQYF.

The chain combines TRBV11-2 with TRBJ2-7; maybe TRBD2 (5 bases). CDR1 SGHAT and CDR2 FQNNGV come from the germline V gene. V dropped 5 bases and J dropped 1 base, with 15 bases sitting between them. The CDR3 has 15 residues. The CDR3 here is CASSASPLKSYEQYF. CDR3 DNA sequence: TGTGCCAGCAGCGCTAGCCCCCTAAAGTCCTACGAGCAGTACTTC.

CDR3 sequence reads: CASSLAAWGGANTEAFF. DNA for the CDR3: TGTGCCAGCAGTTTAGCCGCGTGGGGGGGGGCGAACACTGAAGCTTTCTTT. The rearrangement uses TRBV28 and TRBJ1-1, with a tentative D call TRBD1 (6 bases). Trimming removed 2 bases at V and 1 base at J, with 17 bases between. The CDR3 loop spans 17 amino acids. Looked up from germline, CDR1 is MDHEN and CDR2 is SYDVKM.

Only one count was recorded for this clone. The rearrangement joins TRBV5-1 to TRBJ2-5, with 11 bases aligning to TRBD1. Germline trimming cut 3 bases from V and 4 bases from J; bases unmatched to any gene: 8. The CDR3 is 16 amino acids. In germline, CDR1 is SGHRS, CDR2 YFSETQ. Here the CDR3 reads CASSWEWTGGLETQYF. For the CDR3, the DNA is TGCGCCAGCAGCTGGGAATGGACAGGGGGCTTAGAGACCCAGTACTTC.

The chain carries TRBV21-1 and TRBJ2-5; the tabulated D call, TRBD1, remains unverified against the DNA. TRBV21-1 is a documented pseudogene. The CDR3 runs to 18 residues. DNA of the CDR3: TGTGCCAGCAGCAAAGTCCGAGGGGGACCGGGGACCCAAGAGACCCAGTACTTC. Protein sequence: CASSKVRGGPGTQETQYF.

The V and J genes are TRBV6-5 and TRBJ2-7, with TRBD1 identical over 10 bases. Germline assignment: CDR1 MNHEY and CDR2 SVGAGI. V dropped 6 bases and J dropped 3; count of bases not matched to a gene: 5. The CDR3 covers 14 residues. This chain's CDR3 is CASRDRGQYYEQYF. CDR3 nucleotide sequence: TGTGCCAGCAGAGACAGGGGGCAATACTACGAGCAGTACTTC.